Listed below are T cell receptor beta chains from one sample, sequenced in a study of T cell responses to AZD1222 COVID-19 vaccine. Clones were sequenced by immunoSEQ multiplex PCR, and TCRdb holds only the in-frame ones, with some missing. The sample includes 70,000 to 80,000 clones, around three quarters of them seen just once. The sequenced sample was peripheral blood, obtained 28 days after the second AZD1222 dose. Source of these receptors: an adult who received the AZD1222 COVID-19 vaccine. The CDR3 runs from the conserved cysteine through the conserved F or W. A D gene is named only where the DNA matches it firmly. The size of a clone is reported for some rows only, either as once, few or many, or as a class for expanded clones.

v_gene	abundance	d_gene	j_gene	CDR3nt	CDR3aa
TRBV7-2	.	.	TRBJ1-1	TGTGCCAGCAGCTTAGCGCTTGGCACGAACACTGAAGCTTTCTTT	CASSLALGTNTEAFF
TRBV9	once	TRBD2	TRBJ2-2	TGTGCCAGCAGTCGGACTAGCGGCGCGAACACCGGGGAGCTGTTTTTT	CASSRTSGANTGELFF
TRBV6-6	.	.	TRBJ2-1	TGTGCCAGCAGTTATGCGGCCTACAATGAGCAGTTCTTC	CASSYAAYNEQFF
TRBV19	.	TRBD1	TRBJ1-2	TGTGCCAGTAGTGTCGGGGACAGGGCTGGATGGACCATGTATGGCTACACCTTC	CASSVGDRAGWTMYGYTF
TRBV3-1/TRBV3-2	.	.	TRBJ1-5	TGTGCCAGCAGCCTCCAGGGAAATCCCCAGCATTTT	CASSLQGNPQHF
TRBV7-2	.	.	TRBJ1-1	TGTGCCAGCAGCCCCCCCTTACAGGGGAACACTGAAGCTTTCTTT	CASSPPLQGNTEAFF
TRBV28	.	.	TRBJ1-6	TGTGCCAGCAACTTTCCGGTCGGTTATTCACCCCTCCACTTT	CASNFPVGYSPLHF
TRBV7-2	few	.	TRBJ1-2	TGTGCCAGCGTCCTCTGGGGCAGACGATACTATGGCTACACCTTC	CASVLWGRRYYGYTF
TRBV12-3/TRBV12-4	.	TRBD1	TRBJ1-2	TGTGCCAGCAGTCCCGGGACAGGTCACGGCTACACCTTC	CASSPGTGHGYTF
TRBV7-9	.	.	TRBJ2-3	TGTGCCAGCAGCTTAGGAGAGTGGGGAGATACGCAGTATTTT	CASSLGEWGDTQYF
TRBV1	once	.	TRBJ2-5	TGCACCAGCAGCCGGACAGAAGAGACCCAGTACTTC	CTSSRTEETQYF
TRBV5-5	.	.	TRBJ1-1	TGTGCCAGCAGCTTACTGGGGGAAGACACTGAAGCTTTCTTT	CASSLLGEDTEAFF
TRBV9	.	.	TRBJ2-2	TGTGCCAGCAGCGCGGCGACAGATCGTTACACCGGGGAGCTGTTTTTT	CASSAATDRYTGELFF
TRBV9	.	.	TRBJ2-7	TGTGCCAGCAGCGTAGTTGCGGGAAAAACGGGAGAGCAGTACTTC	CASSVVAGKTGEQYF
TRBV19	.	.	TRBJ2-1	TGTGCCAGTAGTCCCGCGGCGCGCAATGAGCAGTTCTTC	CASSPAARNEQFF
TRBV7-2	.	.	TRBJ1-2	TGTGCCAGCAGCCCCTTCGAAGGGGCGAACCGTAACTATGGCTACACCTTC	CASSPFEGANRNYGYTF
TRBV19	.	TRBD2	TRBJ2-3	TGTGCCAGCACAGAACGGGAGGGCCTAGATACGCAGTATTTT	CASTEREGLDTQYF
TRBV28	.	.	TRBJ2-7	TGTGCCAGCAGTTTTTCCAGAACCTACGAGCAGTACTTC	CASSFSRTYEQYF
TRBV7-8	.	TRBD2	TRBJ2-7	TGTGCCAGCAGCCTAGGGACTAGCGGGAGCTACGAGCAGTACTTC	CASSLGTSGSYEQYF
TRBV19	.	.	TRBJ2-5	TGTGCCAGTAGTGGCGGCAGGCAAGAGACCCAGTACTTC	CASSGGRQETQYF
TRBV6-2/TRBV6-3	.	TRBD2	TRBJ2-7	TGTGCCAGCAGTTACTCGAGTTTACTAGCGGATTTCGAGCAGTACTTC	CASSYSSLLADFEQYF
TRBV30	few	.	TRBJ2-2	TGTGCCTGGAGTAGGCCAGATGAACTGAACACCGGGGAGCTGTTTTTT	CAWSRPDELNTGELFF
TRBV19	.	TRBD2	TRBJ2-1	TGTGCCAGTAGTATTAAAGCGGGGTCGTACAATGAGCAGTTCTTC	CASSIKAGSYNEQFF
TRBV7-9	once	TRBD1	TRBJ2-5	TGTGCCAGCAGCTGGAGACAGGGAGAGACCCAGTACTTC	CASSWRQGETQYF
TRBV24-1	.	.	TRBJ2-3	TGTGCCACCAGTGATTTCGATAGGGCCACAGATACGCAGTATTTT	CATSDFDRATDTQYF
TRBV12-3/TRBV12-4	few	.	TRBJ2-2	TGTGCCAGCAGTTTGGGCCCGGGCGGGGAGCTGTTTTTT	CASSLGPGGELFF
TRBV28	.	TRBD1	TRBJ1-1	TGTGCCAGCAGACGTCAGGGGGGCACTGAAGCTTTCTTT	CASRRQGGTEAFF
TRBV7-9	.	.	TRBJ2-5	TGTGCCAGCAGTCGGGGTATAGAGACCCAGTACTTC	CASSRGIETQYF
TRBV11-2	few	.	TRBJ2-5	TGTGCCAGCAGCTTCGGCCCCTCCGGGCAAGAGACCCAGTACTTC	CASSFGPSGQETQYF
TRBV28	once	TRBD2	TRBJ2-3	TGTGCCAGCACCCTAGCGGGCACATACACAGATACGCAGTATTTT	CASTLAGTYTDTQYF
TRBV28	.	.	TRBJ1-3	TGTGCCAGCCATGGAAACACCATATATTTT	CASHGNTIYF
TRBV18	.	.	TRBJ2-5	TGTGCCAGCTCACCGGGGAGCAACCAAGAGACCCAGTACTTC	CASSPGSNQETQYF
TRBV3-1/TRBV3-2	.	.	TRBJ2-7	TGTGCCAGCAGCCAAGGCCCCCGTAAACCTCACTTC	CASSQGPRKPHF
TRBV28	once	TRBD1	TRBJ1-2	TGTGCCAGCAGCGGACAGGGTTTAGGCTACACCTTC	CASSGQGLGYTF
TRBV7-7	once	TRBD2	TRBJ2-2	TGTGCTAGCAGCGGACTAGCGGGGAACACCGGGGAGCTGTTTTTT	CASSGLAGNTGELFF
TRBV18	.	.	TRBJ1-3	TGTGCCAGCTCACCCCTTGCGGGGGTGAACTCTGGAAACACCATATATTTT	CASSPLAGVNSGNTIYF
TRBV28	.	.	TRBJ2-7	TGTGCCAGCAGTTTATCCGGGACATCTTACTACGAGCAGTACTTC	CASSLSGTSYYEQYF
TRBV5-5	.	.	TRBJ2-1	TGTGCCAGCAGCTTGGATCACGGCAGTCTTCTGTTCTTC	CASSLDHGSLLFF
TRBV7-2	.	.	TRBJ2-5	TGTGCCAGCAGCTTTAGGCCAGGCTGGGGAGAGACCCAGTACTTC	CASSFRPGWGETQYF
TRBV28	.	.	TRBJ2-6	TGTGCCAGCAGTCGCACCTACTCTGGGGCCAACGTCCTGACTTTC	CASSRTYSGANVLTF
TRBV7-2	.	.	TRBJ2-5	TGTGCCAGCAGCTTCGGACAGCAAGAGACCCAGTACTTC	CASSFGQQETQYF
TRBV7-9	.	.	TRBJ2-3	TGTGCCAGCAGCAAAACAGGCAGAATTCCCACAGATACGCAGTATTTT	CASSKTGRIPTDTQYF
TRBV7-6	.	.	TRBJ2-7	TGTGCCAGCAGCTTCCGGGACGGGGAGTCCTACGAGCAGTACTTC	CASSFRDGESYEQYF
TRBV6-5	.	.	TRBJ1-1	TGTGCCAGCCAGAACTATGAAGCTTTCTTT	CASQNYEAFF
TRBV14	.	.	TRBJ2-7	TGTGCCAGCAGCCAAGGATACGAGCAGTACTTC	CASSQGYEQYF